This T cell receptor beta chain was documented in a study of T-cell reconstitution after alpha-beta-depleted transplantation in children. The V and J ends lost 8 bases and 7 bases, in that order; junction bases with no gene match: 13. The CDR3 length is 14 residues. The germline CDR1 and CDR2 sequences are MDHEN and SYDVKM. Of note for this clonotype: No antigen is known for it.

Study conclusions and caveats: From newly produced T cells came most of the T-cell counts and diversity one year after transplant. Approximately two months post-transplant, alpha-beta T cells reportedly originated from several hundred expanded graft clones. TCRbeta diversity was high at day 60 in some patients (a result of surviving recipient T cells and thymic progenitors).

A TCRbeta library incorporating unique molecular identifiers was prepared. TCRdb called the PCR reads again in MiXCR, with one record for every CDR3 protein. This repertoire shows around 490,000 distinct CDR3 sequences, roughly 11% found once; its top ten account for 12% to 15%. This sequence was found in a female patient aged 2-9 years who had a stem cell transplant for aplastic anemia, so the T cells may come from the graft donor. The sample in question was PBMCs, mostly from graft donor cells, obtained 180 days after TCRalphabeta/CD19-depleted stem cell transplant. The chain couples TRBV28 to TRBJ2-7; 8 bases match TRBD2. Written as DNA, the CDR3 is TGTGCCAGCGGGCGGGGGGCAGGGTCTTTTGAGCAGTACTTC. It specifies CASGRGAGSFEQYF.